These 14 T cell receptor beta chains originate from one sample sequenced in a study of blood T cell repertoires in COVID-19. Profiling relied on immunoSEQ multiplex PCR, and the TCRdb table lists in-frame clones only, not all of them. The table shows some 83,000 clones, with roughly 87% occurring only once. The sequencing input was peripheral blood. These TCRs come from a man aged 45 to 65 with acute or convalescent COVID-19.

J is TRBJ2-7 and V is TRBV19; TRBD2 agrees at 12 bases. The CDR3 is made up of 15 amino acids. The germline V gene has CDR1 LNHDA and CDR2 SQIVND (reference sequence). With 6 bases clipped from V and 3 bases from J, the junction kept 6 bases outside the gene matches. In nucleotides, the CDR3 is TGTGCCAGTAGACGGACTAGCGGGGAGATCTACGAGCAGTACTTC. The encoded protein is CASRRTSGEIYEQYF.

This rearrangement joins TRBV7-8 to TRBJ2-1; TRBD2 might be the D (6 bases). This CDR3 contains 17 residues. V was clipped by 2 bases and J by 0 bases, with 14 bases between them. Germline loops: CDR1 SGHVS, CDR2 FQNEAQ. The CDR3 DNA reads TGTGCCAGCAGCTTATACGCGGGACCTTCCTCCTACAATGAGCAGTTCTTC. Translation: CASSLYAGPSSYNEQFF.

The CDR3 protein is CASSYTDTQYF. The CDR3 DNA reads as TGTGCCAGCAGCTACACAGATACGCAGTATTTT. The V and J genes are TRBV12-3 or TRBV12-4 and TRBJ2-3; no definite D call. Deletions cut 6 bases from V and 2 bases from J, with 3 bases between. CDR3 length: 11 amino acids.

The V and J genes are TRBV12-3 or TRBV12-4 and TRBJ1-1; D is possibly TRBD1 (6 bases). V lost 7 bases and J 11 bases, leaving 11 bases between the germline ends. The CDR3 is 10 residues long. The CDR3 DNA is TGTGCCAGCATACAGGGAGTTGCTTTCTTT. Protein product: CASIQGVAFF.

The V and J genes are TRBV5-5 and TRBJ1-5; TRBD1 might be the D (6 bases). The V and J ends lost 4 bases and 6 bases respectively, with 14 bases between them. The CDR3 is made up of 14 amino acids. Germline CDR1 is SGHKS and CDR2 is YYEKEE (reference sequence). The CDR3 reads CASSRDQGSQPQHF. In DNA form, the CDR3 reads TGTGCCAGCAGCCGAGACCAGGGGTCTCAGCCCCAGCATTTT.

The chain recombines TRBV5-5 with TRBJ1-2, with TRBD1 matching over 8 bases. The CDR3 consists of 11 residues. Per germline, CDR1 SGHKS and CDR2 YYEKEE (reference sequence). Trimming removed 4 bases from V and 10 bases from J; junction bases left unmatched: 3. Here the CDR3 DNA reads TGTGCCAGCAGCAGGGACAGGTACTACACCTTC. Translating it yields CASSRDRYYTF.

This rearrangement joins TRBV4-1 to TRBJ2-7, with D maybe TRBD2 (6 bases). With 3 bases removed from V and 0 bases from J, the gap between germline ends came to 21 bases. The CDR3 is 18 residues long. Germline V gene data show CDR1 as MGHRA and CDR2 as YSYEKL. The CDR3 protein is CASSHAYGKTGSSYEQYF. The CDR3 nucleotides read TGCGCCAGCAGCCACGCTTACGGGAAGACCGGGAGCTCCTACGAGCAGTACTTC.

This sequence joins TRBV4-3 and TRBJ1-1; 7 bases match TRBD1. The germline CDR1 and CDR2 sequences are LGHNA and YSLEER. CDR3 length equals 14 residues. Trimming removed 1 base from V and 5 bases from J; junction bases left unmatched: 4. DNA for the CDR3: TGCGCCAGCAGCCAAGGTCAGGGGGGAACTGAAGCTTTCTTT. Residues: CASSQGQGGTEAFF.

This chain links TRBV25-1 with TRBJ2-7; a possible D gene is TRBD1 (6 bases). CDR1 and CDR2 from the germline V gene are MGHDK and SYGVNS. Trimming left V 6 bases short and J 3 bases short, with 15 bases between. This CDR3 has 14 residues. CDR3 sequence reads: CASSPGVWNYEQYF. CDR3 sequence (DNA): TGTGCCAGCAGCCCAGGGGTCTGGAACTACGAGCAGTACTTC.

J is TRBJ1-1 and V is TRBV5-1; perhaps TRBD1 as D (5 bases). The CDR3 extends over 15 amino acids. CDR1 and CDR2 from the germline V gene are SGHRS and YFSETQ. Trimming stripped 9 bases from V and 0 bases from J, with 18 bases between. The CDR3 is CATRQGAILNTEAFF. CDR3 nucleotide sequence: TGCGCCACCCGCCAGGGCGCCATACTGAACACTGAAGCTTTCTTT. Combining the CDR3 with reference TRBV5-1 and TRBJ1-1 gives the whole variable domain KAGVTQTPRYLIKTRGQQVTLSCSPISGHRSVSWYQQTPGQGLQFLFEYFSETQRNKGNFPGRFSGRQFSNSRSEMNVSTLELGDSALYLCATRQGAILNTEAFFGQGTRLTVV.

V is TRBV15 and J is TRBJ1-4, with 7 bases lining up with TRBD1. The CDR3 spans 14 residues. The V gene's germline CDR1 is LNHNV and CDR2 YYDKDF (reference sequence). J lost 5 bases, V lost 10 bases, and 10 bases had no gene match. The DNA for the CDR3 is TGTGCCATTTCTTCCGGGACAGCAAATGAAAAACTGTTTTTT. Protein sequence: CAISSGTANEKLFF.

The rearrangement uses TRBV5-1 and TRBJ1-1, with 7 nucleotides matching TRBD1. The CDR3 covers 14 residues. CDR1 is SGHRS, CDR2 YFSETQ, per germline. With V trimmed by 7 bases and J by 1 base, 7 bases remained unmatched. This CDR3 is CASRNGDRNTEAFF. The CDR3 DNA sequence: TGCGCCAGCCGAAATGGGGACAGGAACACTGAAGCTTTCTTT.

V and J are TRBV4-3 and TRBJ2-1, with D perhaps matching TRBD1 (6 bases). The CDR3 sequence is 17 residues long. The V end lost 4 bases, the J end lost 4 bases, and 20 bases lay between the germline ends. Looked up from germline, CDR1 is LGHNA and CDR2 is YSLEER. CDR3 in amino acids: CASSPNAYRVEYNEQFF. CDR3 DNA sequence: TGCGCCAGCAGCCCAAACGCCTACAGGGTTGAATACAATGAGCAGTTCTTC.

The chain recombines TRBV6-1 with TRBJ2-3; no firm D call. With 1 base removed from V and 1 base from J, the gap between germline ends came to 9 bases. The CDR3 loop spans 15 amino acids. The germline gives CDR1 MNHNS, CDR2 SASEGT. The CDR3 spells CASSEVERGTDTQYF. The DNA of the CDR3 is TGTGCCAGCAGTGAAGTAGAGCGTGGCACAGATACGCAGTATTTT.